One sample yielded the 29 T cell receptor beta chains listed below, sequenced in a study of shared clonotypes between healthy human individuals. Data came from immunoSEQ multiplex PCR; TCRdb stores just in-frame clones and leaves some out. The sample lists 550,000 to 700,000 clones, about 80% occurring once. The sequenced sample was memory CD4+ T cells sorted from blood. Subset here: CD45RA-negative fraction. These receptor sequences come from a woman aged 25 to 39 in good health.

The V and J genes are TRBV5-6 and TRBJ2-2; D perhaps matches TRBD1 (6 bases). CDR1 is SGHDT and CDR2 is YYEEEE in the germline V gene. Trimming pared 0 bases from V and 6 bases from J, leaving 18 bases between. This CDR3 spans 17 amino acids. The CDR3 sequence: CASSLDSGANWSGELFF. CDR3 bases: TGTGCCAGCAGCTTGGACTCAGGGGCTAATTGGTCCGGGGAGCTGTTTTTT.

J is TRBJ1-2 and V is TRBV2; possible D gene TRBD1, 5 bases. The V gene lost 7 bases and the J gene lost 4 bases, with 10 bases spanning the gap. There are 12 residues in the CDR3. Germline lookup yields CDR1 SNHLY and CDR2 FYNNEI. The CDR3 is CASKGAGYGYTF. The CDR3 DNA reads as TGTGCCAGCAAAGGGGCAGGCTATGGCTACACCTTC. Based on the CDR3 plus reference TRBV2 and TRBJ1-2, the full variable domain is EPEVTQTPSHQVTQMGQEVILRCVPISNHLYFYWYRQILGQKVEFLVSFYNNEISEKSEIFDDQFSVERPDGSNFTLKIRSTKLEDSAMYFCASKGAGYGYTFGSGTRLTVV.

This clone was recorded only once. The rearrangement uses TRBV19 and TRBJ2-7; 7 bases agree with TRBD2. With V trimmed by 6 bases and J by 5 bases, 7 bases remained unmatched. CDR1 and CDR2 from the germline V gene are LNHDA and SQIVND (reference sequence). The CDR3 consists of 13 residues. The CDR3 loop is CASRSREVDEQYF. CDR3 bases: TGTGCCAGTAGGAGTCGGGAGGTCGACGAGCAGTACTTC.

This clone was counted once. The chain uses TRBV7-9 and TRBJ1-1; unclear D gene. CDR1 and CDR2 from the germline V gene are SEHNR and FQNEAQ (reference sequence). V was pared by 5 bases and J by 4 bases, with 14 bases between. CDR3 size: 14 residues. The CDR3 loop reads CASSDGRRGTEAFF. CDR3 bases: TGTGCCAGCAGCGACGGGCGGAGAGGCACTGAAGCTTTCTTT.

As concerns this clone: It may be a read error: a sequence one base away is much more abundant. The CDR3 region has the DNA TGTGCCAGCAGCCAGCCGGGACAGAGGAGCACTGAAGCTTTCTTT. As protein: CASSQPGQRSTEAFF. The genes are TRBV4-2 and TRBJ1-1; 7 nucleotides agree with TRBD1. V trimming: 3 bases; J trimming: 4 bases; junction bases outside the gene matches: 8. Per the germline V gene, CDR1 is LGHNA and CDR2 is YNFKEQ. The CDR3 is 15 amino acids.

The chain employs TRBV28 and TRBJ2-7; TRBD1 aligns across 9 bases. The CDR3 totals 14 residues. The V gene's germline CDR1 is MDHEN and CDR2 SYDVKM. Trimming at V came to 6 bases and at J to 4 bases, leaving 7 bases not matched to a gene. CDR3 residues: CASRRDRDSYEQYF. CDR3 bases: TGTGCCAGCAGACGGGACAGGGACTCATACGAGCAGTACTTC.

This clone was found a few times. This chain connects TRBV2 to TRBJ1-2; 8 nucleotides align to TRBD1. Trimming at V came to 2 bases and at J to 2 bases, leaving 4 bases not matched to a gene. The length of the CDR3 is 15 residues. Germline CDR1 SNHLY, CDR2 FYNNEI. CDR3 in DNA: TGTGCCAGCAGTGAACAGGGACAGGCAAACTATGGCTACACCTTC. This codes for CASSEQGQANYGYTF.

This chain connects TRBV19 to TRBJ1-4; 8 nucleotides agree with TRBD1. Germline values: CDR1 LNHDA, CDR2 SQIVND (reference sequence). The CDR3 loop spans 14 amino acids. After removal of 6 bases from V and 8 bases from J, the junction contained 8 bases not matched to a gene. The CDR3 sequence is CASRTGTGGEKLFF. The CDR3 DNA sequence: TGTGCCAGTAGGACCGGGACAGGTGGGGAAAAACTGTTTTTT.

The V gene is TRBV6-1, the J gene TRBJ1-2, with a weak D call TRBD1 (6 bases). CDR1 is MNHNS, CDR2 SASEGT, per germline. V lost 7 bases to trimming and J lost 3 bases, with 15 bases between them. The CDR3 totals 14 residues. CDR3 in amino acids: CASNPSTGHYGYTF. DNA of the CDR3: TGTGCCAGCAACCCCTCGACAGGACACTATGGCTACACCTTC.

The chain employs TRBV29-1 and TRBJ2-2, with TRBD2 matching 7 bases. The V gene end was trimmed by 6 bases and the J gene end by 4 bases; junction bases not matched to a gene: 11. The V gene's germline CDR1 is SQVTM and CDR2 ANQGSEA. This CDR3 comprises 15 residues. The CDR3 coding sequence is TGCAGCGTGGCTCTAGCGGAGGCGGCCACCGGGGAGCTGTTTTTT. It translates to CSVALAEAATGELFF.

DNA for the CDR3: TGTGCCAGCAGTATCCGGGACAGCGGCGGCTACACCTTC. Its translation: CASSIRDSGGYTF. This sequence joins TRBV25-1 and TRBJ1-2; 7 bases line up with TRBD1. The trim removed 5 bases at V and 8 bases at J, leaving 8 bases unmatched. CDR1 is MGHDK and CDR2 is SYGVNS in the germline V gene. The CDR3 contains 13 residues.

In its sample, this clone was seen a few times. The V and J genes are TRBV7-8 and TRBJ2-7; 8 bases line up with TRBD1. With V trimmed by 4 bases and J by 0 bases, 5 bases remained unmatched. Per germline, CDR1 SGHVS and CDR2 FQNEAQ. The CDR3 has 15 amino acids. This CDR3 reads CASSSYRGSSYEQYF. The CDR3 bases are TGTGCCAGCAGCTCCTACAGGGGGTCCTCCTACGAGCAGTACTTC. Together with reference TRBV7-8 and TRBJ2-7, the CDR3 gives the full variable domain: GAGVSQSPRYKVAKRGQDVALRCDPISGHVSLFWYQQALGQGPEFLTYFQNEAQLDKSGLPSDRFFAERPEGSVSTLKIQRTQQEDSAVYLCASSSYRGSSYEQYFGPGTRLTVT.

This chain joins TRBV19 and TRBJ2-5, with D possibly matching TRBD1 (5 bases). The germline gives CDR1 LNHDA, CDR2 SQIVND (reference sequence). The ends were cut back, 1 base at V and 0 bases at J, with 9 bases in the middle. This CDR3 spans 15 amino acids. CDR3 region: CASSIGTSDQETQYF. The DNA for the CDR3 is TGTGCCAGTAGTATAGGGACATCCGACCAAGAGACCCAGTACTTC. The full variable domain, its missing parts supplied by reference TRBV19 and TRBJ2-5, is DGGITQSPKYLFRKEGQNVTLSCEQNLNHDAMYWYRQDPGQGLRLIYYSQIVNDFQKGDIAEGYSVSREKKESFPLTVTSAQKNPTAFYLCASSIGTSDQETQYFGPGTRLLVL.

This clone has just a few counts. The chain has TRBV5-1 and TRBJ2-3, with TRBD2 identical over 8 bases. Germline CDR1 SGHRS, CDR2 YFSETQ. The CDR3 has 15 amino acids. The J segment lost 5 bases and the V segment lost 1 base, leaving 6 bases of the junction unmatched. CDR3 sequence (DNA): TGCGCCAGCAGCTTGACAGCGGGAGTTGGAGATACGCAGTATTTT. Amino acids: CASSLTAGVGDTQYF.

A word on this clone: This specimen includes other DNA sequences encoding the same CDR3. V gene TRBV2 combines with J gene TRBJ2-7; D tentatively reads TRBD1 or TRBD2 (5 bases each). The V end lost 6 bases, the J end lost 3 bases, and 9 bases lay between the germline ends. CDR1 and CDR2 (germline): SNHLY, FYNNEI. The CDR3 is 12 amino acids. DNA of the CDR3: TGTGCCAGCAGGGGAGACAGCTACGAGCAGTACTTC. Amino acid sequence: CASRGDSYEQYF.

This clone was counted a few times. The genes are TRBV25-1 and TRBJ2-7, with D possibly being TRBD2 (6 bases). This CDR3 is 14 amino acids long. The germline V gene encodes CDR1 MGHDK and CDR2 SYGVNS. V dropped 5 bases and J dropped 1 base, with 12 bases sitting between them. Here the CDR3 reads CASSNPGESYEQYF. The CDR3 DNA reads TGTGCCAGCAGTAACCCGGGAGAGTCCTACGAGCAGTACTTC.

CDR3 DNA: TGTGCCAGCAGTCCTTACCTGGGACAGGGGAACACCGGGGAGCTGTTTTTT. Translation: CASSPYLGQGNTGELFF. The rearrangement joins TRBV11-2 to TRBJ2-2, with 9 bases lining up with TRBD1. Trimming removed 6 bases from V and 1 base from J; junction bases left unmatched: 9. CDR3 length: 17 residues. The V gene's germline CDR1 is SGHAT and CDR2 FQNNGV.

This rearrangement joins TRBV27 to TRBJ1-3; no reliable D call. With 3 bases removed from V and 1 base from J, the gap between germline ends came to 10 bases. Per the germline V gene, CDR1 is MNHEY and CDR2 is SMNVEV (reference sequence). The CDR3 is 15 amino acids. The CDR3 loop is CASSFVWGSGNTIYF. The DNA for the CDR3 is TGTGCCAGCAGTTTTGTGTGGGGATCTGGAAACACCATATATTTT.

This clone has just one count. The J gene is TRBJ1-5, the V gene TRBV2, with D maybe TRBD1 (5 bases). Trimming removed 6 bases from V and 2 bases from J, with 14 bases in between. This CDR3 spans 15 amino acids. In germline, CDR1 is SNHLY, CDR2 FYNNEI. CDR3 bases: TGTGCCAGCAGCTCACTGGGGGATCGCAATCAGCCCCAGCATTTT. Protein: CASSSLGDRNQPQHF.

The genes are TRBV19 and TRBJ2-6; a possible D gene is TRBD1 (6 bases). The V gene's germline CDR1 is LNHDA and CDR2 SQIVND (reference sequence). This CDR3 spans 16 amino acids. Deletions cut 6 bases from V and 0 bases from J, with 12 bases between. CDR3 DNA: TGTGCCAGTAGCAAACAGGGTCTCTCTGGGGCCAACGTCCTGACTTTC. Its protein is CASSKQGLSGANVLTF.

V usage is TRBV2 and J usage is TRBJ1-1; tentative D call: TRBD1 (5 bases). V was cut by 5 bases and J by 4 bases, with 14 bases left in between. Germline CDR1 SNHLY, CDR2 FYNNEI. The CDR3 covers 14 residues. The CDR3 DNA sequence: TGTGCCAGCAGTCCTAAGGACATTACCACTGAAGCTTTCTTT. This gives the protein CASSPKDITTEAFF.

This clone was seen a handful of times. This chain joins TRBV19 and TRBJ2-1; TRBD2 matches 11 bases. CDR3 size: 15 residues. The germline V gene has CDR1 LNHDA and CDR2 SQIVND (reference sequence). The trim removed 4 bases at V and 7 bases at J, leaving 6 bases unmatched. The CDR3 region is CASSTGRLAGNEQFF. The CDR3, as DNA: TGTGCCAGTAGTACGGGGCGACTAGCGGGAAATGAGCAGTTCTTC.

The CDR3 coding sequence is TGTGCCAGCAGCAAAAGCCAGGGTGGACTCTACGAGCAGTACTTC. This gives the protein CASSKSQGGLYEQYF. V usage is TRBV7-6 and J usage is TRBJ2-7, with D perhaps TRBD1 or TRBD2 (5 bases each). The CDR3 spans 15 residues. Germline V gene data show CDR1 as SGHVS and CDR2 as FNYEAQ. V was cut by 5 bases and J by 3 bases, with 17 bases left in between.

The table lists this clone with a count of one. This chain uses TRBV7-8 with TRBJ1-4; 8 bases are shared with TRBD1. Germline loops: CDR1 SGHVS, CDR2 FQNEAQ. V gave up 5 bases and J gave up 5 bases; unmatched junction bases: 4. CDR3 size: 14 residues. CDR3 coding DNA: TGTGCCAGCAGCCTCCGGGACAGGAATGAAAAACTGTTTTTT. This translates into CASSLRDRNEKLFF.

This clone was seen ten or more times. The J gene is TRBJ1-5, the V gene TRBV5-4, with a possible D match to TRBD1 (5 bases). The V gene's germline CDR1 is SGHNT and CDR2 YYREEE (reference sequence). V was pared by 0 bases and J by 7 bases, with 11 bases between. This CDR3 has 14 residues. In DNA, the CDR3 is TGTGCCAGCAGCTTGGGGGCACGGGGGCAGCCCCAGCATTTT. This codes for CASSLGARGQPQHF.

In its sample, this clone was seen once. CDR3 amino acids: CASSLDVGAKNIQYF. The CDR3 DNA reads as TGTGCCAGCAGCTTAGATGTGGGAGCCAAAAACATTCAGTACTTC. This chain uses TRBV7-6 with TRBJ2-4, with D uncertain. Germline CDR1 is SGHVS and CDR2 is FNYEAQ. The CDR3 covers 15 residues. V was trimmed by 1 base and J by 0 bases, leaving 7 bases between them.

This clone has just a few counts. This sequence joins TRBV30 and TRBJ2-7, with 8 positions matching TRBD2. The CDR3 contains 14 residues. The V and J ends lost 8 bases and 4 bases, in that order; junction bases with no gene match: 13. Germline CDR1 reads GTSNPN; CDR2 reads SVGIG (reference sequence). The CDR3 DNA is TGTGCCGGCACCCGGGGGACTAGTCAGTACGAGCAGTACTTC. As protein: CAGTRGTSQYEQYF.

The chain is built from TRBV5-1 and TRBJ2-3; 7 nucleotides line up with TRBD2. CDR3 length: 14 residues. From germline, CDR1 is SGHRS and CDR2 YFSETQ. The trim removed 5 bases at V and 2 bases at J, leaving 5 bases unmatched. DNA for the CDR3: TGCGCCAGCAGACTTAGCGGGTACACAGATACGCAGTATTTT. Protein sequence: CASRLSGYTDTQYF.

The chain has TRBV5-1 and TRBJ2-1; 7 positions match TRBD2. CDR1 and CDR2 from the germline V gene are SGHRS and YFSETQ. The CDR3 length is 15 residues. V was clipped by 2 bases and J by 9 bases; unmatched bases: 11. CDR3 DNA sequence: TGCGCCAGCAGCTTTGTCGGCGGGAGTGCCGGTGAGCAGTTCTTC. Translation gives CASSFVGGSAGEQFF.